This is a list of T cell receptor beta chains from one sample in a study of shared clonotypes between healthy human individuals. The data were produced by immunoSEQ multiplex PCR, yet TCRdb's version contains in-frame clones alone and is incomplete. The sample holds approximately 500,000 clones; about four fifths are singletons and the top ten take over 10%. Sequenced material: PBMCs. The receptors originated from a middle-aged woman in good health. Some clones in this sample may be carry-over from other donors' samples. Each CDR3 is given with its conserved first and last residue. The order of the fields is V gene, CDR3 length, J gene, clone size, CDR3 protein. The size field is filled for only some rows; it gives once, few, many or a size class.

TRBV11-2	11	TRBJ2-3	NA	CASSLADTQYF
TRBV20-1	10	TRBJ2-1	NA	CSARSDEQFF
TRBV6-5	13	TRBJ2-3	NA	CASSYSASGTQYF
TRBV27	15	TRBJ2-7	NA	CATGREAGGIYEQYF
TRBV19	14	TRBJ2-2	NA	CASRGRGTTGELFF
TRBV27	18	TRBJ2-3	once	CASSLGLAGGPITDTQYF
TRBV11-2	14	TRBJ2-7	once	CASSFREGAYEQYF
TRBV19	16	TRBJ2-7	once	CASRESGTSGWDEQYF
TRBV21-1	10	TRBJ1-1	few	CASGVLEAFF
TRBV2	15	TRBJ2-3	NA	CATRLAATPTDTQYF